Listed below are T cell receptor beta chains from one sample, sequenced in a study of coeliac disease. Data came from immunoSEQ multiplex PCR; TCRdb stores just in-frame clones and leaves some out. Found here are under 4,500 clones, roughly 60% of them singletons; the top ten hold about 9.4%. The specimen was intraepithelial lymphocytes from the gut. Receptor source: a man aged 65 to 85 with active celiac disease. CDR3s include the opening cysteine and the closing phenylalanine or tryptophan. Fields, in order: D gene, V gene, J gene, clone size, CDR3 DNA, CDR3 protein. D genes are given only for firm matches. For some rows the clone size is stated as once, few or many, or as a class when expanded; others skip it.

D: TRBD2; V: TRBV7-2; J: TRBJ2-3; size: few; DNA: TGTGCCAGCAGCTTAGGGCTAGCGGAGGCAGATACGCAGTATTTT; CDR3: CASSLGLAEADTQYF
D: -; V: TRBV27; J: TRBJ1-6; size: few; DNA: TGTGCCAGCAGTTTAAAGAGGGAGATACTGCAGAATTCACCCCTCCACTTT; CDR3: CASSLKREILQNSPLHF
D: TRBD1; V: TRBV5-4; J: TRBJ1-2; size: few; DNA: TGTGCCAGCAGCTTGATGGGACAGGGGGCTGTCTTC; CDR3: CASSLMGQGAVF
D: -; V: TRBV6-5; J: TRBJ1-1; size: -; DNA: TGTGCCAGCAGTTACAAGGGGGTTGCTTTCTTT; CDR3: CASSYKGVAFF
D: TRBD1; V: TRBV7-3; J: TRBJ2-3; size: medium-sized; DNA: TGTGCCAGCAGCCCAAGGACAGGCGTCACAGATACGCAGTATTTT; CDR3: CASSPRTGVTDTQYF
D: TRBD1; V: TRBV27; J: TRBJ2-5; size: -; DNA: TGTGCCAGCAGTCCGTACACACAGGGGGGAGAGACCCAGTACTTC; CDR3: CASSPYTQGGETQYF
D: -; V: TRBV6-5; J: TRBJ2-2; size: -; DNA: TGTGCCAGCAGTAAAGGGGTTCGGGCCGGGGAGCTGTTTTTT; CDR3: CASSKGVRAGELFF
D: -; V: TRBV11-2; J: TRBJ1-2; size: -; DNA: TGTGCCAGCACCGCGAACAGGGAGGGTGGCTACACCTTC; CDR3: CASTANREGGYTF
D: -; V: TRBV7-2; J: TRBJ2-5; size: -; DNA: TGTGCCAGCAGCTCAGGACAGCGGGAGACCCAGTACTTC; CDR3: CASSSGQRETQYF
D: -; V: TRBV21-1; J: TRBJ2-7; size: -; DNA: TGTGCCAGCAGCAAAGTTGGGCGACAGCCCACGGTGAGGTACGAGCAGTACTTC; CDR3: CASSKVGRQPTVRYEQYF
D: -; V: TRBV19; J: TRBJ2-2; size: -; DNA: TGTGCCATAGCTCCCCCGCGAGGGGAGCTGTTTTTT; CDR3: CAIAPPRGELFF
D: -; V: TRBV6-1; J: TRBJ1-3; size: medium-sized; DNA: TGTGCCAGCAGTGGCCCTATCGGGGTCAGCTCTGGAAACACCATATATTTT; CDR3: CASSGPIGVSSGNTIYF
D: TRBD1; V: TRBV19; J: TRBJ2-7; size: -; DNA: TGTGCCAGCTCCGGTGGTAAACCGGGACAGGGTTTGTACGAGCAGTACTTC; CDR3: CASSGGKPGQGLYEQYF
D: TRBD1; V: TRBV29-1; J: TRBJ2-5; size: medium-sized; DNA: TGCAGCGTTGGGGTCGGGACAGACGAGACCCAGTACTTC; CDR3: CSVGVGTDETQYF
D: TRBD1; V: TRBV14; J: TRBJ1-4; size: -; DNA: TGTGCCAGCAGCCGAAGACAGGGCGATATAGGAAAACTGTTTTTT; CDR3: CASSRRQGDIGKLFF
D: TRBD2; V: TRBV18; J: TRBJ2-7; size: few; DNA: TGTGCCAGCTCACCTTCACTAGCGGGAGGTTACGAGCAGTACTTC; CDR3: CASSPSLAGGYEQYF
D: -; V: TRBV2; J: TRBJ2-3; size: -; DNA: TGTGCCAGCAGTGATAAAAATACGCAGTATTTT; CDR3: CASSDKNTQYF
D: -; V: TRBV30; J: TRBJ1-5; size: -; DNA: TGTGCCTGGAGCGGGGACAACAATCAGCCCCAGCATTTT; CDR3: CAWSGDNNQPQHF
D: TRBD2; V: TRBV29-1; J: TRBJ2-1; size: -; DNA: TGCAGCGGGGGACTAGCGGGAGGCAATGAGCAGTTCTTC; CDR3: CSGGLAGGNEQFF
D: TRBD2; V: TRBV7-2; J: TRBJ2-1; size: few; DNA: TGTGCCAGCAGCTTAGGGAGCGGGAGGGCCGCGGGGTTCTTC; CDR3: CASSLGSGRAAGFF